These T cell receptor beta chains were read from a single sample in a study of blood T cell repertoires in COVID-19. Only in-frame clones appear in the TCRdb table, and some are missing; sequencing was by immunoSEQ multiplex PCR. The table has about 200,000 clones, 88% seen once; the top ten hold around 5.8%. The sample taken for sequencing was peripheral blood. Every receptor here comes from a man between 40 and 49 years old with active or convalescent COVID-19. Each CDR3 is given with its conserved first and last residue. A D gene is named only where the DNA matches it firmly. Expanded clones are given a class, and other clones once, few, many or no size at all.

clone_size,j_call,v_call,d_call,cdr3_aa,cdr3_nt
once,TRBJ1-1,TRBV6-1,NA,CASSEGGSLYEAFF,TGTGCCAGCAGTGAAGGGGGCAGCCTATATGAAGCTTTCTTT
NA,TRBJ2-5,TRBV10-3,TRBD2,CAISDLLAGRETQYF,TGTGCCATCAGTGACTTACTAGCGGGGAGGGAGACCCAGTACTTC
NA,TRBJ1-4,TRBV10-3,TRBD1,CAIRGTATNEKLFF,TGTGCCATCAGGGGGACAGCAACTAATGAAAAACTGTTTTTT
NA,TRBJ2-7,TRBV6-6,TRBD1,CASTNRGSYEQYF,TGTGCCAGCACCAACAGGGGATCCTACGAGCAGTACTTC
NA,TRBJ1-5,TRBV12-5,TRBD1,CASGSSGQGLYSNQPQHF,TGTGCTAGTGGTTCGTCGGGACAGGGTCTTTATAGCAATCAGCCCCAGCATTTT
NA,TRBJ1-2,TRBV6-2/TRBV6-3,NA,CASSLPAYGYTF,TGTGCCAGCAGTCTCCCCGCGTATGGCTACACCTTC
NA,TRBJ2-3,TRBV15,TRBD1,CATSAGQGLTDTQYF,TGTGCCACCAGCGCGGGACAGGGGCTCACAGATACGCAGTATTTT
NA,TRBJ2-7,TRBV23-1,TRBD1,CASITGQGAHEQYF,TGCGCCAGCATTACCGGACAGGGGGCCCACGAGCAGTACTTC
NA,TRBJ1-1,TRBV18,NA,CASSPPYGRTTEAFF,TGTGCCAGCTCACCACCCTACGGGAGAACCACTGAAGCTTTCTTT
NA,TRBJ1-2,TRBV28,NA,CASRAPYGYTF,TGTGCCAGTCGCGCACCCTATGGCTACACCTTC
NA,TRBJ1-1,TRBV30,NA,CAWRSGSWGVIAFF,TGTGCCTGGAGATCGGGGTCATGGGGGGTGATAGCTTTCTTT